The 26 T cell receptor beta chains in this list originate from one sample, sequenced in a study of T cells in localized non-small cell lung cancer. Sequencing used immunoSEQ multiplex PCR; TCRdb keeps in-frame clones, though not all of them. The sample carries some 41,000 clones, roughly 84% recorded once. The input for sequencing was PBMCs, taken before any cancer treatment. These receptors all come from a man aged 35 to 70 with stage II lung adenocarcinoma.

This rearrangement joins TRBV15 to TRBJ1-3; D gene uncertain. Germline values: CDR1 LNHNV, CDR2 YYDKDF (reference sequence). V dropped 5 bases and J dropped 0 bases, with 11 bases sitting between them. The CDR3 sequence is 15 residues long. CDR3 sequence reads: CATSESELSGNTIYF. Here the CDR3 DNA reads TGTGCCACCAGCGAGTCAGAACTCTCTGGAAACACCATATATTTT.

The chain joins TRBV19 to TRBJ1-3; weak D call: TRBD1 (5 bases). Germline-derived CDR1 and CDR2 are LNHDA and SQIVND (reference sequence). The CDR3 runs to 16 residues. The V end was cut by 10 bases, the J end by 0 bases, with 19 bases between. For the CDR3, the DNA is TGTGCCAACCCAAAGGGAGGGGCGAGCTCTGGAAACACCATATATTTT. Its protein is CANPKGGASSGNTIYF.

By share of the sample, this clone is medium-sized. The chain recombines TRBV28 with TRBJ2-7; 14 nucleotides match TRBD2. The V and J ends lost 4 bases and 5 bases, in that order; junction bases with no gene match: 10. The CDR3 totals 17 residues. Germline CDR1 is MDHEN and CDR2 is SYDVKM. DNA of the CDR3: TGTGCCAGCAGTTCCCCAGCCGGACTAGCGGGAGGCCACGAGCAGTACTTC. Translated, it gives CASSSPAGLAGGHEQYF.

This sequence joins TRBV18 and TRBJ1-2; D is undetermined. The CDR3 runs 14 residues. V was shortened by 2 bases and J by 0 bases, with 7 bases between the two germline ends. CDR1 is KGHSH, CDR2 LQKENI, per germline. This CDR3 reads CASSPDGSNYGYTF. CDR3 DNA sequence: TGTGCCAGCTCACCAGACGGATCTAACTATGGCTACACCTTC.

This chain uses TRBV5-8 with TRBJ1-5; no reliable D call. CDR3 length equals 15 residues. The germline V gene has CDR1 SGHTS and CDR2 YDEGEE. V was cut by 0 bases and J by 0 bases, with 7 bases left in between. CDR3 amino acids: CASSLVRGSNQPQHF. The CDR3, as DNA: TGTGCCAGCAGCTTGGTCAGAGGTAGCAATCAGCCCCAGCATTTT. Looking up the rest from reference TRBV5-8 and TRBJ1-5 gives the full variable domain: EAGVTQSPTHLIKTRGQQATLRCSPISGHTSVYWYQQALGLGLQFLLWYDEGEERNRGNFPPRFSGRQFPNYSSELNVNALELEDSALYLCASSLVRGSNQPQHFGDGTRLSIL.

The chain joins TRBV5-1 to TRBJ2-1; TRBD1 is a possible D gene (6 bases). The germline gives CDR1 SGHRS, CDR2 YFSETQ. Deletions cut 0 bases from V and 3 bases from J, with 13 bases between. The CDR3 is 16 amino acids. CDR3 residues: CASSLGQVGGYNEQFF. CDR3 coding DNA: TGCGCCAGCAGCTTGGGACAGGTAGGGGGCTACAATGAGCAGTTCTTC. Based on the CDR3 plus reference TRBV5-1 and TRBJ2-1, the full variable domain is KAGVTQTPRYLIKTRGQQVTLSCSPISGHRSVSWYQQTPGQGLQFLFEYFSETQRNKGNFPGRFSGRQFSNSRSEMNVSTLELGDSALYLCASSLGQVGGYNEQFFGPGTRLTVL.

This chain connects TRBV5-4 to TRBJ2-7; D perhaps matches TRBD2 (5 bases). V was clipped by 0 bases and J by 5 bases, with 9 bases between them. CDR1 and CDR2 (germline): SGHNT, YYREEE (reference sequence). This CDR3 is built from 13 residues. The DNA for the CDR3 is TGTGCCAGCAGCTTGGCTGGGAGAAACGAGCAGTACTTC. Translated, it gives CASSLAGRNEQYF.

On this clone: At one of its ends the junction is not consistent with the germline gene, which may arise from a read error. The gene calls are TRBV5-4 and TRBJ1-1; D is unresolved. The germline V gene has CDR1 SGHNT and CDR2 YYREEE (reference sequence). This CDR3 contains 16 residues. CDR3 bases: TGCGCCAGCAGCCAAGATCGGGCGTCCCTACGAGGTGAAGCTTTCTTT. Translation: CASSQDRASLRGEAFF.

V usage is TRBV6-5 and J usage is TRBJ1-6; D gene ambiguous. Trimming shortened V by 2 bases and J by 13 bases, and 12 bases separated the two germline ends. CDR1 and CDR2 from the germline V gene are MNHEY and SVGAGI. The CDR3 length is 13 residues. CDR3: CASSYNNLQPLHF. The CDR3 DNA is TGTGCCAGCAGTTACAACAATCTACAGCCCCTCCACTTT.

This rearrangement joins TRBV30 to TRBJ1-5; no definite D call. CDR3 length: 13 residues. V lost 0 bases and J lost 4, with 7 bases in between. Germline assignment: CDR1 GTSNPN and CDR2 SVGIG (reference sequence). The DNA for the CDR3 is TGTGCCTGGAGTGTCGGTGGGAATCAGCCCCAGCATTTT. It encodes CAWSVGGNQPQHF.

J is TRBJ2-6 and V is TRBV4-3; 7 nucleotides agree with TRBD1. CDR1 is LGHNA, CDR2 YSLEER, per germline. CDR3 length equals 16 residues. V was clipped by 2 bases and J by 4 bases; unmatched bases: 5. The CDR3 is CASSQTTGAGANVLTF. The DNA for the CDR3 is TGCGCCAGCAGCCAAACAACAGGGGCCGGGGCCAACGTCCTGACTTTC.

The chain is built from TRBV11-1 and TRBJ2-7; 8 nucleotides agree with TRBD1. The germline gives CDR1 SGHAT, CDR2 FQDESV (reference sequence). CDR3 length: 13 residues. V was clipped by 5 bases and J by 7 bases; unmatched bases: 7. The CDR3 sequence is CASSRDRPLEQYF. Written as DNA, the CDR3 is TGTGCCAGCAGCCGGGACAGGCCCCTGGAGCAGTACTTC. The whole variable domain, remainder taken from reference TRBV11-1 and TRBJ2-7, is EAEVAQSPRYKITEKSQAVAFWCDPISGHATLYWYRQILGQGPELLVQFQDESVVDDSQLPKDRFSAERLKGVDSTLKIQPAELGDSAMYLCASSRDRPLEQYFGPGTRLTVT.

The J gene is TRBJ2-3, the V gene TRBV7-9; maybe TRBD1 (6 bases). Between the trimmed V and J ends, which lost 3 bases and 4 bases, there was a span of 14 bases. This CDR3 region has 15 residues. CDR1 is SEHNR, CDR2 FQNEAQ, per germline (reference sequence). CDR3 amino acids: CASSLRDKVSDTQYF. In nucleotides, the CDR3 is TGTGCCAGCAGCTTGAGGGACAAGGTATCAGATACGCAGTATTTT.

Only a few counts were recorded for this clone. The rearrangement uses TRBV6-5 and TRBJ2-7; TRBD1 matches 10 bases. V was pared by 7 bases and J by 4 bases, with 10 bases of the junction left unmatched. Germline-derived CDR1 and CDR2 are MNHEY and SVGAGI. The CDR3 length is 15 residues. This CDR3 reads CASTDPGQGRYEQYF. In nucleotides, the CDR3 is TGTGCCAGCACCGATCCGGGACAGGGGAGATACGAGCAGTACTTC.

The rearrangement links TRBV9 to TRBJ2-5; D uncertain. The CDR3 has 12 residues. Germline values: CDR1 SGDLS, CDR2 YYNGEE. V lost 0 bases to trimming and J lost 3 bases, with 3 bases between them. Written as DNA, the CDR3 is TGTGCCAGCAGCGTAGGGGAAGAGACCCAGTACTTC. Encoded protein: CASSVGEETQYF.

This chain uses TRBV28 with TRBJ1-5; 11 nucleotides align to TRBD1. The CDR3 length is 15 residues. Germline trimming cut 3 bases from V and 5 bases from J; bases unmatched to any gene: 3. The germline V gene encodes CDR1 MDHEN and CDR2 SYDVKM. The CDR3 protein is CASSLGTGGDQPQHF. The CDR3, as DNA: TGTGCCAGCAGTTTGGGGACAGGGGGGGATCAGCCCCAGCATTTT.

This chain uses TRBV5-6 with TRBJ2-7; 7 bases agree with TRBD1. The ends lost 1 base at V and 4 bases at J; junction bases unmatched: 5. Germline V gives CDR1 SGHDT, CDR2 YYEEEE. The length of the CDR3 is 14 residues. The CDR3 nucleotides read TGTGCCAGCAGCTTGTTAGGGGGCTTTTACGAGCAGTACTTC. Translated, it gives CASSLLGGFYEQYF.

By share, this clone counts as medium-sized. V gene TRBV6-5 combines with J gene TRBJ2-6; no definite D call. The CDR3 contains 15 residues. Trimming took 0 bases from V and 5 from J, leaving 8 bases between them. Germline CDR1 is MNHEY and CDR2 is SVGAGI. CDR3 sequence reads: CASSYSETRANVLTF. In DNA form, the CDR3 reads TGTGCCAGCAGTTACTCGGAAACAAGGGCCAACGTCCTGACTTTC.

The chain couples TRBV6-1 to TRBJ1-5; possible D gene TRBD1, 5 bases. CDR1 is MNHNS and CDR2 is SASEGT in the germline V gene. The CDR3 is 13 amino acids. The V gene lost 5 bases and the J gene lost 4 bases, with 9 bases spanning the gap. The CDR3 DNA is TGTGCCAGCAGTTTACAGGAGAATCAGCCCCAGCATTTT. It codes for CASSLQENQPQHF.

This chain joins TRBV11-2 and TRBJ1-3, with unresolved D. CDR1 is SGHAT, CDR2 FQNNGV, per germline. This CDR3 has 11 amino acids. V dropped 11 bases and J dropped 4 bases, with 9 bases sitting between them. The CDR3 region has the DNA TGTGCCGGAGGACGAGGAAACACCATATATTTT. This translates into CAGGRGNTIYF.

This clone is large by share. The gene calls are TRBV7-9 and TRBJ1-1; TRBD1 agrees at 7 bases. The trim removed 5 bases at V and 4 bases at J, leaving 4 bases unmatched. Germline CDR1 and CDR2: SEHNR and FQNEAQ (reference sequence). The CDR3 has 13 residues. CDR3 sequence: CASSINRGTEAFF. CDR3 nucleotides: TGTGCCAGCAGCATCAACAGGGGCACTGAAGCTTTCTTT. Full variable domain (rest looked up from reference TRBV7-9 and TRBJ1-1): DTGVSQNPRHKITKRGQNVTFRCDPISEHNRLYWYRQTLGQGPEFLTYFQNEAQLEKSRLLSDRFSAERPKGSFSTLEIQRTEQGDSAMYLCASSINRGTEAFFGQGTRLTVV.

This sequence joins TRBV19 and TRBJ2-5; D may match TRBD1 or TRBD2 (6 bases each). Trimming cost V 5 bases and J 4 bases, with 11 bases left between them. This CDR3 is built from 13 residues. The V gene's germline CDR1 is LNHDA and CDR2 SQIVND (reference sequence). Here the CDR3 reads CASSLGGRETQYF. The CDR3 DNA reads as TGTGCCAGTAGTCTAGGGGGGCGAGAGACCCAGTACTTC.

The chain links TRBV10-3 to TRBJ1-5; D might be TRBD1 (5 bases). The V end lost 6 bases, the J end lost 3 bases, and 9 bases lay between the germline ends. This CDR3 has 13 residues. The germline V gene encodes CDR1 ENHRY and CDR2 SYGVKD. CDR3 nucleotide sequence: TGTGCCATCAGACAGGACAACAATCAGCCCCAGCATTTT. Protein product: CAIRQDNNQPQHF.

The chain employs TRBV20-1 and TRBJ1-1, with D possibly TRBD1 on 5 matching bases. This CDR3 spans 11 amino acids. CDR1 DFQATT and CDR2 SNEGSKA come from the germline V gene (reference sequence). V dropped 6 bases and J dropped 11 bases, with 16 bases sitting between them. The CDR3 DNA reads TGCAGTGCAAGGGACCTTAAGGAGGCTTTCTTT. This gives the protein CSARDLKEAFF.

V and J are TRBV5-1 and TRBJ1-1; D is unresolved. The V and J ends lost 0 bases and 7 bases respectively, with 16 bases between them. CDR3 length equals 15 residues. Germline CDR1 and CDR2: SGHRS and YFSETQ. The DNA for the CDR3 is TGCGCCAGCAGCTTGGGGCTCGGAGAAAACCTTGAAGCTTTCTTT. It translates to CASSLGLGENLEAFF.

Concerning this clone itself: The sample has other DNA sequences that encode this CDR3 too. The chain links TRBV7-9 to TRBJ2-7; possible D gene TRBD2, 5 bases. This CDR3 has 12 residues. From germline, CDR1 is SEHNR and CDR2 FQNEAQ (reference sequence). Between the trimmed V and J ends, which lost 0 bases and 5 bases, there was a span of 5 bases. DNA for the CDR3: TGTGCCAGCAGCTTAGCGGGAGACGAGCAGTACTTC. Its translation: CASSLAGDEQYF.